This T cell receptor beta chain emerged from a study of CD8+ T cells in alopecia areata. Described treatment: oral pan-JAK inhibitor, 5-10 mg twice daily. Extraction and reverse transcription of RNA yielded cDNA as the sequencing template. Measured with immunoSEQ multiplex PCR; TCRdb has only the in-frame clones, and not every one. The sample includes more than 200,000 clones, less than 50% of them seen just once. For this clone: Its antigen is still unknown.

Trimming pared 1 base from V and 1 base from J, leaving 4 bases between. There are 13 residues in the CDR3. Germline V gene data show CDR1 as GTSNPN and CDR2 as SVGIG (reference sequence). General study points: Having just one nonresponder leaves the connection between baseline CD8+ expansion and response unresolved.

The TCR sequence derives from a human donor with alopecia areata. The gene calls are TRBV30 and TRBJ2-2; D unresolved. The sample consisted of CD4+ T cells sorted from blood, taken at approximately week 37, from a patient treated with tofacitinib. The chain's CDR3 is CAWSGVNTGELFF. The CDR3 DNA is TGTGCCTGGAGTGGGGTGAACACCGGGGAGCTGTTTTTT.